These 19 T cell receptor beta chains came from one sample sequenced in a study of T cells in localized non-small cell lung cancer. TCRdb's table, derived via immunoSEQ multiplex PCR, lists solely in-frame clones and lacks some. This table holds 25,000 to 35,000 clones, roughly 89% found once. Source: peripheral blood, taken before any cancer treatment. These receptor sequences come from a male donor aged 60 or over with stage I lung adenocarcinoma.

The V call is TRBV5-6, the J call TRBJ1-4; D ambiguous. Trimming took 3 bases from V and 3 from J, leaving 12 bases between them. This CDR3 region has 15 residues. Germline lookup yields CDR1 SGHDT and CDR2 YYEEEE. Here the CDR3 reads CASSSYGEPNEKLFF. The DNA for the CDR3 is TGTGCCAGCAGCTCATATGGGGAGCCTAATGAAAAACTGTTTTTT. Supplemented by reference TRBV5-6 and TRBJ1-4, the full variable domain reads DAGVTQSPTHLIKTRGQQVTLRCSPKSGHDTVSWYQQALGQGPQFIFQYYEEEERQRGNFPDRFSGHQFPNYSSELNVNALLLGDSALYLCASSSYGEPNEKLFFGSGTQLSVL.

This chain joins TRBV7-2 and TRBJ2-7; 10 bases match TRBD1. This CDR3 has 14 residues. After removal of 8 bases from V and 4 bases from J, the junction contained 8 bases not matched to a gene. Germline V gene data show CDR1 as SGHTA and CDR2 as FQGNSA. The CDR3 loop reads CASRAGTGAYEQYF. For the CDR3, the DNA is TGTGCCAGCCGTGCCGGGACAGGGGCTTACGAGCAGTACTTC.

V usage is TRBV10-3 and J usage is TRBJ2-5; D call uncertain. Germline CDR1 ENHRY, CDR2 SYGVKD. V was clipped by 6 bases and J by 0 bases, with 11 bases between them. The CDR3 is made up of 14 amino acids. CDR3 DNA: TGTGCCATCAGCCCACGAGGACACCAAGAGACCCAGTACTTC. Protein product: CAISPRGHQETQYF.

This clone was recorded a few times. The chain joins TRBV7-3 to TRBJ1-6; no clear D. CDR1 SGHTA and CDR2 FQGTGA come from the germline V gene. The CDR3 consists of 14 residues. V lost 2 bases and J lost 1, with 3 bases in between. CDR3 nucleotide sequence: TGTGCCAGCAGCTTAGGGTCCTATAATTCACCCCTCCACTTT. Translated: CASSLGSYNSPLHF.

This chain joins TRBV28 and TRBJ2-5, with D possibly being TRBD2 (5 bases). Germline CDR1 reads MDHEN; CDR2 reads SYDVKM. This CDR3 is built from 15 residues. The ends were cut back, 7 bases at V and 4 bases at J, with 19 bases in the middle. CDR3 loop: CASTPQSAGLETQYF. The DNA of the CDR3 is TGTGCCAGCACCCCACAGTCGGCGGGCCTAGAGACCCAGTACTTC.

The J gene is TRBJ1-6, the V gene TRBV28; D not certain. Germline lookup yields CDR1 MDHEN and CDR2 SYDVKM. The CDR3 spans 14 residues. The V and J ends lost 7 bases and 0 bases respectively, with 7 bases between them. The CDR3 here is CASIRGSYNSPLHF. The DNA for the CDR3 is TGTGCCAGCATCCGGGGCTCCTATAATTCACCCCTCCACTTT.

The chain carries TRBV20-1 and TRBJ1-4; D is undetermined. CDR1 is DFQATT, CDR2 SNEGSKA, per germline (reference sequence). Trimming removed 4 bases from V and 12 bases from J, with 9 bases in between. The CDR3 sequence is 10 residues long. CDR3 DNA: TGCAGTGCTATGGAGGAGGAACTGTTTTTT. Translating gives CSAMEEELFF.

The DNA of the CDR3 is TGTGCCAGGGCGGGGACAGGGGAAAATTCACCCCTCCACTTT. Amino acid sequence: CARAGTGENSPLHF. The rearrangement uses TRBV2 and TRBJ1-6, with TRBD1 matching over 10 bases. The trim removed 9 bases at V and 7 bases at J, leaving 6 bases unmatched. This CDR3 is 14 amino acids long. From germline, CDR1 is SNHLY and CDR2 FYNNEI.

The V gene is TRBV5-4, the J gene TRBJ1-1; perhaps TRBD1 as D (5 bases). Trimming took off 3 bases at V and 1 base at J, with 13 bases between the two ends. Germline CDR1 is SGHNT and CDR2 is YYREEE (reference sequence). The CDR3 is 15 residues long. The CDR3 region has the DNA TGTGCCAGCAGCTCATCAAGAAGGGGGAACACTGAAGCTTTCTTT. Translated: CASSSSRRGNTEAFF.

The genes are TRBV2 and TRBJ1-2; 8 bases line up with TRBD1. The CDR3 consists of 13 residues. J was trimmed by 4 bases and V by 6 bases; bases with no gene match: 4. In germline, CDR1 is SNHLY, CDR2 FYNNEI. The CDR3 nucleotides read TGTGCCAGCAGCGAGGACAGGGCCTATGGCTACACCTTC. Residues: CASSEDRAYGYTF.

The chain uses TRBV11-1 and TRBJ1-2; D is ambiguous. The V gene lost 10 bases and the J gene lost 3 bases, with 9 bases spanning the gap. Germline assignment: CDR1 SGHAT and CDR2 FQDESV (reference sequence). The CDR3 length is 11 residues. The CDR3 sequence: CATGRDYGYTF. The CDR3 DNA follows: TGTGCCACCGGGCGGGACTATGGCTACACCTTC.

In its sample, this clone was seen a few times. V gene TRBV6-5 combines with J gene TRBJ2-3; no clear D. Germline assignment: CDR1 MNHEY and CDR2 SVGAGI. V was cut by 7 bases and J by 0 bases, with 14 bases left in between. The CDR3 length is 15 residues. The CDR3 protein is CASTRAYSSTDTQYF. The CDR3 nucleotides read TGTGCCAGCACCCGGGCCTATTCTAGCACAGATACGCAGTATTTT.

V gene TRBV21-1 combines with J gene TRBJ1-1. TRBV21-1 is a pseudogene. This CDR3 contains 16 residues. The CDR3 sequence is CASSKVRYLMNTEAFF. The CDR3 DNA is TGTGCCAGCAGCAAAGTGAGGTACCTCATGAACACTGAAGCTTTCTTT.

V gene TRBV5-6 combines with J gene TRBJ2-3; 12 bases are a match to TRBD2. This CDR3 is 16 amino acids long. From germline, CDR1 is SGHDT and CDR2 YYEEEE. V dropped 2 bases and J dropped 3; count of bases not matched to a gene: 4. CDR3 sequence (DNA): TGTGCCAGCAGCTTCTGGACTAGCGGGACGACAGATACGCAGTATTTT. Translating it yields CASSFWTSGTTDTQYF.

This chain joins TRBV5-4 and TRBJ2-7, with 15 bases lining up with TRBD2. CDR1 and CDR2 from the germline V gene are SGHNT and YYREEE (reference sequence). There are 16 residues in the CDR3. The V gene end was trimmed by 4 bases and the J gene end by 3 bases; junction bases not matched to a gene: 5. The CDR3 DNA reads TGTGCCAGCAGCACCGGGACTAGCGGGGGGATCTACGAGCAGTACTTC. It translates to CASSTGTSGGIYEQYF.

This rearrangement joins TRBV11-2 to TRBJ1-2, with 7 bases that match TRBD1. Germline CDR1 SGHAT, CDR2 FQNNGV. The CDR3 runs to 15 residues. V lost 1 base to trimming and J lost 0 bases; unmatched junction nucleotides: 2. The CDR3, as DNA: TGTGCCAGCAGCTTAGGGACAGGAGCTAACTATGGCTACACCTTC. It encodes CASSLGTGANYGYTF.

The J gene is TRBJ2-2, the V gene TRBV19; 14 nucleotides agree with TRBD2. The CDR3 length is 21 residues. J gave up 4 bases and V 0 bases, and 13 bases lay outside the gene matches. CDR1 and CDR2 (germline): LNHDA, SQIVND (reference sequence). The chain's CDR3 is CASSIDPWRLAGGDTTGELFF. The DNA of the CDR3 is TGTGCCAGTAGTATAGATCCCTGGAGACTAGCGGGGGGGGACACCACCGGGGAGCTGTTTTTT.

Regarding this clone: This same CDR3 is encoded by further DNA sequences in the sample. The chain has TRBV7-6 and TRBJ1-1, with unresolved D. This CDR3 comprises 13 residues. CDR1 and CDR2 (germline): SGHVS, FNYEAQ. Trimming took off 3 bases at V and 3 bases at J, with 8 bases between the two ends. CDR3: CASSFQSYTEAFF. The CDR3 DNA reads TGTGCCAGCAGCTTTCAATCTTACACTGAAGCTTTCTTT.

J is TRBJ1-4 and V is TRBV19, with D possibly being TRBD1 (5 bases). The CDR3 is 16 residues long. Germline V gives CDR1 LNHDA, CDR2 SQIVND (reference sequence). With 5 bases removed from V and 8 bases from J, the gap between germline ends came to 21 bases. In DNA form, the CDR3 reads TGTGCCAGTAGTTCTCTCGGGGGAGGAGGTAACGAAAAACTGTTTTTT. Translating it yields CASSSLGGGGNEKLFF.